This T cell receptor (beta chain) is drawn from a study of early T cells in non-severe SARS-CoV-2 infection. Notes on this clonotype: A much bigger clone sits one base away, suggesting this may be a read error.

Germline V lookup: CDR1 SGHVS, CDR2 FNYEAQ. The CDR3 spans 17 residues. One entry per CDR3 protein, called by TCRdb with MiXCR from the 5' RACE reads. The table shows about 80,000 distinct CDR3 sequences, with about 12% occurring only once. The rearrangement links TRBV7-6 to TRBJ1-3; D gene unclear. This receptor was identified in an adult who was a healthcare worker with PCR-confirmed SARS-CoV-2 infection or an uninfected control (not recorded which). Specimen: whole blood. As DNA, the CDR3 is TGTGCCAGCAGCTTAGAGGAGGGCCTAAGCTCTGGAAACACCATACATTTT. It translates to CASSLEEGLSSGNTIHF.